Below, 22 T cell receptor beta chains from the same sample are listed, as sequenced in a study of T-cell memory formation after mild COVID-19. A single record per CDR3 protein comes from TCRdb applying MiXCR to the 5' RACE reads. Here the sample spans approximately 350,000 distinct CDR3 sequences, over 25% being singletons. The source material was PBMCs or a T cell subset sorted from them (not recorded which). The receptor set was obtained from an adult woman who had mild COVID-19 (a few samples of this study predate the infection). Cell type and time point are not known.

As concerns this clonotype: Germline and junction disagree at one end, which may indicate a read error. This chain joins TRBV4-1 and TRBJ2-3, with TRBD1 matching over 11 bases. This CDR3 has 15 residues. From germline, CDR1 is MGHRA and CDR2 YSYEKL. The CDR3 bases are TGCACCAGCAGCCAAAGGGGACAGGGGGGAGATACGCAGTATTTT. It encodes CTSSQRGQGGDTQYF.

This clonotype was observed a single time. The chain combines TRBV5-4 with TRBJ1-2; D might be TRBD1 (6 bases). Trimming shortened V by 0 bases and J by 12 bases, and 15 bases separated the two germline ends. The CDR3 contains 13 residues. Germline V gene lookup returns CDR1 SGHNT and CDR2 YYREEE (reference sequence). CDR3 DNA sequence: TGTGCCAGCAGCTTGGCAGGGGACCCACGCGACACCTTC. Residues: CASSLAGDPRDTF.

This chain uses TRBV5-1 with TRBJ2-1; the D gene is possibly TRBD2 (6 bases). The length of the CDR3 is 15 residues. The V gene lost 3 bases and the J gene lost 3 bases, with 13 bases spanning the gap. Germline CDR1 is SGHRS and CDR2 is YFSETQ. CDR3 loop: CASSWSPSDYNEQFF. The CDR3 bases are TGCGCCAGCAGCTGGTCCCCTAGCGACTACAATGAGCAGTTCTTC.

This clonotype was seen a handful of times. This chain links TRBV6-2 or TRBV6-3 with TRBJ1-4; no reliable D call. The CDR3 runs to 17 residues. V lost 0 bases and J lost 0, with 11 bases in between. Per the germline V gene, CDR1 is MNHEY and CDR2 is SVGEGT. The CDR3 region is CASSYSLGRSTNEKLFF. The CDR3 DNA sequence: TGTGCCAGCAGTTACTCGCTCGGCCGATCAACTAATGAAAAACTGTTTTTT.

The chain combines TRBV9 with TRBJ1-2; 8 nucleotides agree with TRBD1. In germline, CDR1 is SGDLS, CDR2 YYNGEE. This CDR3 has 16 residues. V lost 4 bases and J lost 2; bases outside the gene matches: 10. CDR3 sequence: CASSYNSGQENYGYTF. The CDR3 nucleotides are TGTGCCAGCAGCTACAATTCGGGACAGGAGAACTATGGCTACACCTTC.

This sequence joins TRBV5-8 and TRBJ2-6; 7 nucleotides match TRBD1. After removal of 3 bases from V and 0 bases from J, the junction contained 6 bases not matched to a gene. The CDR3 is made up of 17 amino acids. Germline V gene data show CDR1 as SGHTS and CDR2 as YDEGEE. The CDR3 loop reads CASSSGQVVSGANVLTF. CDR3 DNA sequence: TGTGCCAGCAGCTCAGGACAGGTCGTCTCTGGGGCCAACGTCCTGACTTTC.

This clonotype was detected once. The genes are TRBV12-3 or TRBV12-4 and TRBJ2-6; 7 bases map to TRBD2. The V gene end was trimmed by 5 bases and the J gene end by 0 bases; junction bases not matched to a gene: 13. The CDR3 totals 19 residues. CDR3 loop: CASSPLLGGKYSGANVLTF. The CDR3 DNA reads TGTGCCAGCAGTCCCTTATTGGGGGGGAAATACTCTGGGGCCAACGTCCTGACTTTC.

This clonotype was seen a single time. This sequence joins TRBV7-8 and TRBJ1-1; tentatively, D is TRBD1 (5 bases). Germline V gene lookup returns CDR1 SGHVS and CDR2 FQNEAQ. V lost 4 bases, J lost 4 bases, and 28 bases lay in between. The CDR3 loop spans 19 amino acids. The CDR3 DNA reads as TGTGCCAGCAGCTGGCTACAGAGCTCCACGAGCAGTAGGGGCACTGAAGCTTTCTTT. Translation gives CASSWLQSSTSSRGTEAFF.

In this sample, this clonotype turned up a few times. The chain has TRBV5-1 and TRBJ2-5; possibly TRBD2 for D (6 bases). Germline lookup yields CDR1 SGHRS and CDR2 YFSETQ. The CDR3 consists of 13 residues. Trimming pared 6 bases from V and 1 base from J, leaving 10 bases between. The CDR3 reads CASKGGSQETQYF. For the CDR3, the DNA is TGCGCCAGCAAAGGAGGGAGCCAAGAGACCCAGTACTTC.

The chain couples TRBV6-2 or TRBV6-3 to TRBJ2-3, with 9 bases that match TRBD2. V was clipped by 6 bases and J by 2 bases; unmatched bases: 9. This CDR3 is 16 amino acids long. Per the germline V gene, CDR1 is MNHEY and CDR2 is SVGEGT. The CDR3 loop reads CASRIIAGAHTDTQYF. DNA for the CDR3: TGTGCCAGCAGGATTATAGCGGGGGCACACACAGATACGCAGTATTTT.

This clonotype was detected a few times. The J gene is TRBJ2-1, the V gene TRBV12-3 or TRBV12-4; D uncertain. The CDR3 covers 17 residues. Trimming cost V 4 bases and J 1 base, with 17 bases left between them. The DNA of the CDR3 is TGTGCCAGCAGTTACGATACCCACAGTAATTCCTACAATGAGCAGTTCTTC. Its translation: CASSYDTHSNSYNEQFF.

This clonotype was counted between two and nine times. V usage is TRBV30 and J usage is TRBJ1-1; unclear D gene. The CDR3 is made up of 17 amino acids. In germline, CDR1 is GTSNPN, CDR2 SVGIG (reference sequence). Trimming left V 2 bases short and J 3 bases short, with 22 bases between. CDR3 sequence reads: CAWSIKKYTGWDTEAFF. As DNA, the CDR3 is TGTGCCTGGAGTATAAAAAAATACACTGGTTGGGACACTGAAGCTTTCTTT.

In this sample, this clonotype turned up a few times. This chain's CDR3 is CASSVAGTEAFF. In DNA form, the CDR3 reads TGTGCCAGCAGCGTTGCAGGCACTGAAGCTTTCTTT. The genes are TRBV5-6 and TRBJ1-1; D gene uncertain. Germline V CDR1 and CDR2: SGHDT, YYEEEE. The CDR3 spans 12 residues. V lost 4 bases and J 4 bases, leaving 8 bases between the germline ends.

V is TRBV3-1 and J is TRBJ1-6; D is unresolved. Germline V gene data show CDR1 as LGHDT and CDR2 as YNNKEL (reference sequence). The V end lost 2 bases, the J end lost 9 bases, and 8 bases lay between the germline ends. The CDR3 is 13 amino acids. The CDR3 DNA reads as TGTGCCAGCAGCCAACCGAGCGGTTCACCCCTCCACTTT. It encodes CASSQPSGSPLHF.

The rearrangement joins TRBV5-4 to TRBJ2-5; TRBD1 matches 7 bases. Germline lookup yields CDR1 SGHNT and CDR2 YYREEE (reference sequence). Trimming cost V 4 bases and J 2 bases; bases outside gene matches: 8. The CDR3 totals 15 residues. The CDR3 nucleotides are TGTGCCAGCAGCAGGACCGGGACAGATCAAGAGACCCAGTACTTC. Its translation is CASSRTGTDQETQYF.

This clonotype was counted between two and nine times. The V and J genes are TRBV10-3 and TRBJ1-2; weak D call: TRBD1 (6 bases). Per the germline V gene, CDR1 is ENHRY and CDR2 is SYGVKD. This CDR3 region has 17 residues. V was clipped by 0 bases and J by 2 bases, with 16 bases between them. DNA for the CDR3: TGTGCCATCAGTGAGTCTTTCAACGCAGGGGCCAACTATGGCTACACCTTC. Protein product: CAISESFNAGANYGYTF.

V usage is TRBV6-2 or TRBV6-3 and J usage is TRBJ1-5; D gene uncertain. Germline CDR1 reads MNHEY; CDR2 reads SVGEGT. This CDR3 spans 12 amino acids. V was cut by 6 bases and J by 3 bases, with 6 bases left in between. CDR3 sequence reads: CASRLTNQPQHF. CDR3 in DNA: TGTGCCAGCAGATTGACCAATCAGCCCCAGCATTTT.

This rearrangement joins TRBV4-3 to TRBJ2-1; 9 nucleotides align to TRBD2. Trimming cost V 0 bases and J 0 bases; bases outside gene matches: 3. The CDR3 length is 17 residues. The germline gives CDR1 LGHNA, CDR2 YSLEER. The CDR3 DNA sequence: TGCGCCAGCAGCCAAGAAGGGCGGGAGGGCTCCTACAATGAGCAGTTCTTC. Its translation is CASSQEGREGSYNEQFF.

This clonotype was counted between two and nine times. The genes are TRBV21-1 and TRBJ2-3; no check of the table's D call, TRBD2, against the DNA was made. TRBV21-1 is labeled a pseudogene. The CDR3 sequence is 16 residues long. For the CDR3, the DNA is TGTGCCAGCAGCCTTCCCCGTCGGCGGGAGACAGATACGCAGTATTTT. Its protein is CASSLPRRRETDTQYF.

The chain carries TRBV25-1 and TRBJ1-1; no clear D gene. Germline CDR1 MGHDK, CDR2 SYGVNS. The ends were cut back, 8 bases at V and 1 base at J, with 14 bases in the middle. This CDR3 is 14 amino acids long. CDR3 in amino acids: CASQFGEGNTEAFF. The CDR3 coding sequence is TGTGCCAGCCAGTTCGGGGAAGGGAACACTGAAGCTTTCTTT.

This clonotype was detected only a few times. The chain recombines TRBV7-9 with TRBJ2-3, with TRBD2 matching 8 bases. The CDR3 length is 17 residues. The J segment lost 3 bases and the V segment lost 0 bases, leaving 8 bases of the junction unmatched. Germline lookup yields CDR1 SEHNR and CDR2 FQNEAQ (reference sequence). CDR3 protein: CASSLALGSGETDTQYF. In DNA, the CDR3 is TGTGCCAGCAGCTTAGCGCTGGGTAGCGGGGAGACAGATACGCAGTATTTT.

J is TRBJ1-2 and V is TRBV5-1; D gene unclear. Trimming pared 0 bases from V and 3 bases from J, leaving 9 bases between. Germline lookup yields CDR1 SGHRS and CDR2 YFSETQ. The CDR3 runs to 14 residues. CDR3 region: CASSLAGQDYGYTF. The CDR3 nucleotides read TGCGCCAGCAGCTTGGCTGGGCAGGACTATGGCTACACCTTC.